Each of the 29 T cell receptor beta chains below was sequenced from the same sample in a study of cytomegalovirus exposure and HLA in healthy donors. PCR used 60 Vbeta primers and 13 Jbeta primers. The data were produced by immunoSEQ multiplex PCR, yet TCRdb's version contains in-frame clones alone and is incomplete. The sample yields more than 45,000 clones, of which the top ten take up 9% to 15%. The specimen was PBMCs. These TCRs come from a woman younger than 45 in good health and CMV-seropositive.

The chain combines TRBV14 with TRBJ1-2; possible D gene TRBD1, 5 bases. The CDR3 is made up of 15 amino acids. Germline values: CDR1 SGHDN, CDR2 FVKESK. The V end lost 4 bases, the J end lost 4 bases, and 16 bases lay between the germline ends. Here the CDR3 reads CASSPTGLFPYGYTF. The CDR3 DNA reads as TGTGCCAGCAGCCCCACAGGTCTCTTCCCCTATGGCTACACCTTC. The full variable domain, completed using reference TRBV14 and TRBJ1-2, is EAGVTQFPSHSVIEKGQTVTLRCDPISGHDNLYWYRRVMGKEIKFLLHFVKESKQDESGMPNNRFLAERTGGTYSTLKVQPAELEDSGVYFCASSPTGLFPYGYTFGSGTRLTVV.

The chain combines TRBV5-4 with TRBJ2-3; D perhaps matches TRBD2 (6 bases). CDR3 size: 15 residues. Per germline, CDR1 SGHNT and CDR2 YYREEE (reference sequence). V lost 2 bases to trimming and J lost 0 bases, with 10 bases between them. CDR3 residues: CASSLWGLSTDTQYF. CDR3 DNA: TGTGCCAGCAGCTTATGGGGACTTAGCACAGATACGCAGTATTTT.

The CDR3: CASSGDSDRSYNEQFF. The DNA for the CDR3 is TGTGCCAGCAGTGGGGACAGTGACAGGTCCTACAATGAGCAGTTCTTC. This chain connects TRBV28 to TRBJ2-1, with TRBD1 matching over 7 bases. After removal of 5 bases from V and 1 base from J, the junction contained 8 bases not matched to a gene. CDR1 is MDHEN, CDR2 SYDVKM, per germline. The CDR3 length is 16 residues.

The chain recombines TRBV9 with TRBJ2-3; D is ambiguous. Trimming took 3 bases from V and 4 from J, leaving 15 bases between them. The CDR3 has 15 residues. Germline CDR1 is SGDLS and CDR2 is YYNGEE. The CDR3: CASSADSAVSDTQYF. In DNA form, the CDR3 reads TGTGCCAGCAGCGCAGACTCGGCAGTTTCAGATACGCAGTATTTT.

The chain combines TRBV9 with TRBJ2-2, with 9 bases identical to TRBD1. The ends lost 4 bases at V and 4 bases at J; junction bases unmatched: 8. The CDR3 totals 16 residues. Germline CDR1 is SGDLS and CDR2 is YYNGEE. CDR3 nucleotide sequence: TGTGCCAGCAGCCCAACAGGGGGCTTGGGCACCGGGGAGCTGTTTTTT. Its translation is CASSPTGGLGTGELFF. Variable domain in full (rest from reference TRBV9 and TRBJ2-2): DSGVTQTPKHLITATGQRVTLRCSPRSGDLSVYWYQQSLDQGLQFLIQYYNGEERAKGNILERFSAQQFPDLHSELNLSSLELGDSALYFCASSPTGGLGTGELFFGEGSRLTVL.

V is TRBV5-1 and J is TRBJ1-6; D unresolved. This CDR3 comprises 14 residues. The V gene's germline CDR1 is SGHRS and CDR2 YFSETQ. V lost 2 bases and J 7 bases, leaving 10 bases between the germline ends. DNA for the CDR3: TGCGCCAGCAGCTTAGCGGGTGAGAATTCACCCCTCCACTTT. It codes for CASSLAGENSPLHF.

The V call is TRBV30, the J call TRBJ2-7; D is possibly TRBD1 (5 bases). Germline CDR1 reads GTSNPN; CDR2 reads SVGIG (reference sequence). V lost 2 bases and J 2 bases, leaving 13 bases between the germline ends. There are 14 residues in the CDR3. The CDR3 DNA follows: TGTGCCTGGAGTCAAGGGGCAAGCGCCTACGAGCAGTACTTC. It yields the protein CAWSQGASAYEQYF.

This chain uses TRBV7-2 with TRBJ1-2, with 7 bases aligning to TRBD1. CDR1 is SGHTA, CDR2 FQGNSA, per germline. The CDR3 is 13 residues long. With V trimmed by 5 bases and J by 5 bases, 5 bases remained unmatched. The CDR3 bases are TGTGCCAGCAGCCTCGGGACAGAGTATGGCTACACCTTC. Translating gives CASSLGTEYGYTF. Full variable domain (outside the CDR3, taken from reference TRBV7-2 and TRBJ1-2): GAGVSQSPSNKVTEKGKDVELRCDPISGHTALYWYRQSLGQGLEFLIYFQGNSAPDKSGLPSDRFSAERTGGSVSTLTIQRTQQEDSAVYLCASSLGTEYGYTFGSGTRLTVV.

V usage is TRBV30 and J usage is TRBJ2-5; the D is unclear. The CDR3 totals 13 residues. Germline lookup yields CDR1 GTSNPN and CDR2 SVGIG (reference sequence). The V end lost 6 bases, the J end lost 5 bases, and 16 bases lay between the germline ends. CDR3 bases: TGTGCCTGCAGCCGGAGAGTGAGGGAGACCCAGTACTTC. Translated, it gives CACSRRVRETQYF.

V and J are TRBV6-5 and TRBJ2-2; D is possibly TRBD1 (7 bases). Trimming took 0 bases from V and 6 from J, leaving 14 bases between them. CDR3 length equals 16 residues. The V gene's germline CDR1 is MNHEY and CDR2 SVGAGI. CDR3 in DNA: TGTGCCAGCAGTTACTCGACCGCGGGGACAGCCGGGGAGCTGTTTTTT. Its protein is CASSYSTAGTAGELFF.

The chain combines TRBV2 with TRBJ1-5, with TRBD1 as a possible D gene (6 bases). Trimming shortened V by 6 bases and J by 0 bases, and 9 bases separated the two germline ends. CDR1 and CDR2 from the germline V gene are SNHLY and FYNNEI. The CDR3 runs to 14 residues. The CDR3 DNA is TGTGCCAGCAGGGACAGTTATAGCAATCAGCCCCAGCATTTT. It is translated as CASRDSYSNQPQHF. Drawing the rest from reference TRBV2 and TRBJ1-5, the complete variable domain is EPEVTQTPSHQVTQMGQEVILRCVPISNHLYFYWYRQILGQKVEFLVSFYNNEISEKSEIFDDQFSVERPDGSNFTLKIRSTKLEDSAMYFCASRDSYSNQPQHFGDGTRLSIL.

The CDR3 spells CASSLRDFQETQYF. CDR3 bases: TGTGCCAGCAGCCTGCGGGACTTCCAAGAGACCCAGTACTTC. V is TRBV5-6 and J is TRBJ2-5; a possible D gene is TRBD2 (6 bases). CDR3 size: 14 residues. With 4 bases removed from V and 1 base from J, the gap between germline ends came to 11 bases. Germline V gene lookup returns CDR1 SGHDT and CDR2 YYEEEE. Looking up the rest from reference TRBV5-6 and TRBJ2-5 gives the full variable domain: DAGVTQSPTHLIKTRGQQVTLRCSPKSGHDTVSWYQQALGQGPQFIFQYYEEEERQRGNFPDRFSGHQFPNYSSELNVNALLLGDSALYLCASSLRDFQETQYFGPGTRLLVL.

V is TRBV6-5 and J is TRBJ2-7, with 10 bases that match TRBD1. This CDR3 contains 16 residues. V lost 3 bases to trimming and J lost 5 bases; unmatched junction nucleotides: 10. The germline V gene has CDR1 MNHEY and CDR2 SVGAGI. The CDR3 coding sequence is TGTGCCAGCAGTTATCGTCCCGGGACAGGGGCCGACGAGCAGTACTTC. Its protein product is CASSYRPGTGADEQYF.

The chain couples TRBV30 to TRBJ2-7; D is perhaps TRBD2 (6 bases). V was pared by 2 bases and J by 3 bases, with 8 bases between. The CDR3 totals 12 residues. CDR1 and CDR2 (germline): GTSNPN, SVGIG (reference sequence). The CDR3 DNA reads as TGTGCCTGGAGTAAGGGAGGCTACGAGCAGTACTTC. Protein sequence: CAWSKGGYEQYF.

V is TRBV5-6 and J is TRBJ1-5; tentatively, D is TRBD1 (6 bases). Germline values: CDR1 SGHDT, CDR2 YYEEEE. V lost 1 base and J 3 bases, leaving 8 bases between the germline ends. The CDR3 sequence is 14 residues long. CDR3: CASSLPGDNQPQHF. CDR3 sequence (DNA): TGTGCCAGCAGCTTGCCAGGGGACAATCAGCCCCAGCATTTT. Supplemented by reference TRBV5-6 and TRBJ1-5, the full variable domain reads DAGVTQSPTHLIKTRGQQVTLRCSPKSGHDTVSWYQQALGQGPQFIFQYYEEEERQRGNFPDRFSGHQFPNYSSELNVNALLLGDSALYLCASSLPGDNQPQHFGDGTRLSIL.

The chain carries TRBV27 and TRBJ2-1; TRBD1 matches at 10 bases. CDR1 is MNHEY, CDR2 SMNVEV, per germline (reference sequence). Trimming took 4 bases from V and 2 from J; bases not matched to a gene: 2. The CDR3 has 15 amino acids. CDR3 amino acids: CASSSGTGAYNEQFF. CDR3 DNA sequence: TGTGCCAGCAGTTCCGGGACAGGGGCCTACAATGAGCAGTTCTTC.

This chain joins TRBV30 and TRBJ2-3, with D possibly being TRBD2 (7 bases). The V gene's germline CDR1 is GTSNPN and CDR2 SVGIG (reference sequence). The CDR3 contains 13 residues. V was trimmed by 5 bases and J by 6 bases, leaving 15 bases between them. The CDR3 sequence: CAWETRGLDTQYF. As DNA, the CDR3 is TGTGCCTGGGAAACGCGGGGGCTGGATACGCAGTATTTT.

The rearrangement joins TRBV7-9 to TRBJ2-2, with 10 nucleotides matching TRBD2. V lost 3 bases, J lost 4 bases, and 2 bases stayed unmatched. From germline, CDR1 is SEHNR and CDR2 FQNEAQ (reference sequence). The CDR3 runs 15 residues. The CDR3 reads CASSFRTSGTGELFF. In DNA form, the CDR3 reads TGTGCCAGCAGCTTTCGGACTAGCGGCACCGGGGAGCTGTTTTTT.

J is TRBJ2-7 and V is TRBV7-9; 8 bases are shared with TRBD1. The CDR3 is 13 residues long. CDR1 SEHNR and CDR2 FQNEAQ come from the germline V gene (reference sequence). The junction had 3 bases not matched to a gene; V was cut back by 5 bases and J by 3 bases. The CDR3 loop is CASSPGQGYEQYF. CDR3 DNA: TGTGCCAGCAGCCCAGGACAGGGCTACGAGCAGTACTTC.

This rearrangement joins TRBV4-1 to TRBJ2-7, with a weak D call TRBD2 (7 bases). CDR3 length: 15 residues. The germline V and J ends were trimmed by 0 bases and 2 bases, with 11 bases remaining between them. Germline V gene data show CDR1 as MGHRA and CDR2 as YSYEKL. The CDR3 loop is CASSQEAGATYEQYF. CDR3 coding DNA: TGCGCCAGCAGCCAAGAGGCGGGGGCCACCTACGAGCAGTACTTC.

This clone shows up as medium-sized by frequency. The chain couples TRBV6-1 to TRBJ1-5; 11 positions match TRBD1. Trimming removed 10 bases from V and 5 bases from J; junction bases left unmatched: 10. Germline values: CDR1 MNHNS, CDR2 SASEGT. The CDR3 consists of 15 residues. The CDR3 loop reads CATNGGQGADQPQHF. In DNA, the CDR3 is TGTGCCACGAATGGAGGACAGGGGGCCGATCAGCCCCAGCATTTT.

The rearrangement joins TRBV4-2 to TRBJ2-7; 7 bases line up with TRBD2. The CDR3 is 15 residues long. Per germline, CDR1 LGHNA and CDR2 YNFKEQ. Germline trimming cut 2 bases from V and 7 bases from J; bases unmatched to any gene: 11. CDR3 in DNA: TGTGCCAGCAGCCAACAAGTCAGCGGGGAGGGGGAGCAGTACTTC. Residues: CASSQQVSGEGEQYF.

The chain joins TRBV5-1 to TRBJ2-1, with 11 bases identical to TRBD1. V shed 0 bases and J 7 bases; nucleotides not matched to a gene: 6. Germline V CDR1 and CDR2: SGHRS, YFSETQ. The CDR3 has 16 residues. In nucleotides, the CDR3 is TGCGCCAGCAGCTTGGCCTCCGGACAGGGGGCAAATGAGCAGTTCTTC. Its translation is CASSLASGQGANEQFF.

CDR3 in DNA: TGTGCCAGCAGCCAAGGGACAGGGGAGGGCAATCAGCCCCAGCATTTT. Translation gives CASSQGTGEGNQPQHF. This chain connects TRBV2 to TRBJ1-5; 10 bases fit TRBD1. The CDR3 contains 16 residues. Per the germline V gene, CDR1 is SNHLY and CDR2 is FYNNEI. The V and J ends lost 6 bases and 2 bases, in that order; junction bases with no gene match: 7.

The chain recombines TRBV7-6 with TRBJ2-7, with 12 nucleotides matching TRBD1. This CDR3 contains 17 residues. Unmatched junction bases numbered 8, after V lost 3 bases and J lost 2 bases. Germline V CDR1 and CDR2: SGHVS, FNYEAQ. The DNA for the CDR3 is TGTGCCAGCAGCTTGGGGGTGGGACAGGGGGCTGCCTACGAGCAGTACTTC. Encoded protein: CASSLGVGQGAAYEQYF.

The CDR3 nucleotides read TGTGCCAGCAGTGAATTGGCGGACAGGGTCGAGCAGTACTTC. Translating gives CASSELADRVEQYF. The rearrangement links TRBV25-1 to TRBJ2-7; 8 nucleotides line up with TRBD1. This CDR3 is 14 amino acids long. With 1 base clipped from V and 6 bases from J, the junction kept 5 bases outside the gene matches. Germline CDR1 reads MGHDK; CDR2 reads SYGVNS.

The chain couples TRBV6-5 to TRBJ1-2; no definite D call. The CDR3 length is 15 residues. Trimming removed 1 base at V and 4 bases at J, with 13 bases between. Germline V CDR1 and CDR2: MNHEY, SVGAGI. CDR3 amino acids: CASSYLGQWSYGYTF. The CDR3 nucleotides are TGTGCCAGCAGTTACTTGGGTCAGTGGAGCTATGGCTACACCTTC.

The gene calls are TRBV11-2 and TRBJ2-5, with TRBD2 identical over 7 bases. Germline V gene lookup returns CDR1 SGHAT and CDR2 FQNNGV. V lost 0 bases, J lost 0 bases, and 1 base stayed unmatched. There are 15 residues in the CDR3. The CDR3 here is CASSLDGRHQETQYF. CDR3 in DNA: TGTGCCAGCAGCTTAGACGGGAGGCACCAAGAGACCCAGTACTTC. Using reference TRBV11-2 and TRBJ2-5 for the parts outside the CDR3, the full variable domain is EAGVAQSPRYKIIEKRQSVAFWCNPISGHATLYWYQQILGQGPKLLIQFQNNGVVDDSQLPKDRFSAERLKGVDSTLKIQPAKLEDSAVYLCASSLDGRHQETQYFGPGTRLLVL.

The rearrangement uses TRBV5-4 and TRBJ2-4; 9 positions match TRBD2. The CDR3 has 14 amino acids. J was trimmed by 7 bases and V by 4 bases; bases with no gene match: 6. Germline V gene lookup returns CDR1 SGHNT and CDR2 YYREEE (reference sequence). CDR3 in DNA: TGTGCCAGCAGCCAGGGACTAGCTGAGAACATTCAGTACTTC. Its translation is CASSQGLAENIQYF.